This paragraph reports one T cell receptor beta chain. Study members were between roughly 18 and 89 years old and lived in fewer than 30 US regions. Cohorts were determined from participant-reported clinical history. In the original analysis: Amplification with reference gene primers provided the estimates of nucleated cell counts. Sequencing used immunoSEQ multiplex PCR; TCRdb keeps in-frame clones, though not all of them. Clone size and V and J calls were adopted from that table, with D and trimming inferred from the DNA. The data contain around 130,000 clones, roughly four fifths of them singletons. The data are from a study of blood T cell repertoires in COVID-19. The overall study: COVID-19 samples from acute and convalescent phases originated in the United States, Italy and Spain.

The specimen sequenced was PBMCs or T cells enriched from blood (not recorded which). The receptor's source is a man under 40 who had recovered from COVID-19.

The DNA of the CDR3 is TGCGCCAGCAGCTTGGGAGGCAGAAAAGAAGAGACCCAGTACTTC. Translation gives CASSLGGRKEETQYF. The V gene is TRBV5-1, the J gene TRBJ2-5; unclear D gene. V was pared by 0 bases and J by 3 bases, with 12 bases between. Germline values: CDR1 SGHRS, CDR2 YFSETQ. This CDR3 has 15 residues.